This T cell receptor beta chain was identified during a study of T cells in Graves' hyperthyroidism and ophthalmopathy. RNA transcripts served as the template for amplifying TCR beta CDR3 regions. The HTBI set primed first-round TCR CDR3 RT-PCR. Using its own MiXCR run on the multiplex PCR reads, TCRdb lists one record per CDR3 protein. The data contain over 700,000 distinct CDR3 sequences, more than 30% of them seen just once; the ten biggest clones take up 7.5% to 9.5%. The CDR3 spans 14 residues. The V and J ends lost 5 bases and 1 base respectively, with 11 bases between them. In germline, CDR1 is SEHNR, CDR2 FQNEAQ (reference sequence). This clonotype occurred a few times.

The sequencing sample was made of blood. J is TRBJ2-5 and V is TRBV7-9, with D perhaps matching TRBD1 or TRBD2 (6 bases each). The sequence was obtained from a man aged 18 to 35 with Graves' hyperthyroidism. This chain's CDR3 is CASSRGPGQETQYF. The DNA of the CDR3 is TGTGCCAGCAGCCGGGGGCCGGGCCAAGAGACCCAGTACTTC.